Each of the 25 T cell receptor beta chains below was sequenced from the same sample in a study of blood T cell repertoires in COVID-19. This table comes from immunoSEQ multiplex PCR, and its TCRdb copy is limited to in-frame clones, with some not included. The sample records a few hundred thousand clones, roughly 84% being singletons. Sequencing was done on a sample of peripheral blood. The receptors were sampled from a woman older than 75 with acute or convalescent COVID-19.

This chain links TRBV5-4 with TRBJ2-3, with 9 bases aligning to TRBD2. The CDR3 has 16 amino acids. V lost 0 bases and J lost 5; bases outside the gene matches: 7. Germline assignment: CDR1 SGHNT and CDR2 YYREEE (reference sequence). The chain's CDR3 is CASSLVAGGRLDTQYF. In nucleotides, the CDR3 is TGTGCCAGCAGCTTGGTTGCGGGGGGGCGATTAGATACGCAGTATTTT.

The chain couples TRBV7-2 to TRBJ2-5, with 7 bases fitting TRBD1. Germline assignment: CDR1 SGHTA and CDR2 FQGNSA. The V gene end was trimmed by 3 bases and the J gene end by 5 bases; junction bases not matched to a gene: 6. The CDR3 is made up of 14 amino acids. The CDR3 DNA follows: TGTGCCAGCAGCTTTAATAGGGGGCTGGAGACCCAGTACTTC. Translating it yields CASSFNRGLETQYF.

The genes are TRBV25-1 and TRBJ1-5; D is perhaps TRBD1 (5 bases). Germline V gene sequence: CDR1 MGHDK, CDR2 SYGVNS. The CDR3 length is 14 residues. Trimming removed 3 bases at V and 7 bases at J, with 13 bases between. CDR3 DNA: TGTGCCAGCAGTGAGGGCAGGGTAGGACAGCCCCAGCATTTT. Translated: CASSEGRVGQPQHF.

The chain has TRBV6-1 and TRBJ1-2; weak D call: TRBD1 (5 bases). Per the germline V gene, CDR1 is MNHNS and CDR2 is SASEGT. Deletions cut 1 base from V and 4 bases from J, with 13 bases between. This CDR3 spans 15 amino acids. The CDR3 DNA sequence: TGTGCCAGCAGTGAAGGTCCTCAGGGCAGCTATGGCTACACCTTC. Translated: CASSEGPQGSYGYTF.

The chain uses TRBV2 and TRBJ1-5; perhaps TRBD1 as D (5 bases). The V end lost 4 bases, the J end lost 4 bases, and 5 bases lay between the germline ends. The CDR3 is made up of 12 amino acids. Looked up from germline, CDR1 is SNHLY and CDR2 is FYNNEI. CDR3 nucleotides: TGTGCCAGCAGTGGACAGAATCAGCCCCAGCATTTT. Translation: CASSGQNQPQHF.

A single count supports this clone. This chain connects TRBV6-6 to TRBJ1-1; D uncertain. Germline V CDR1 and CDR2: MNHNY, SVGAGI (reference sequence). The CDR3 is 14 amino acids. V lost 7 bases and J 3 bases, leaving 15 bases between the germline ends. The CDR3 DNA follows: TGTGCCAGCACCTCCGGGAACAGACACACTGAAGCTTTCTTT. Translated: CASTSGNRHTEAFF.

The rearrangement uses TRBV29-1 and TRBJ2-5, with 7 bases identical to TRBD2. Germline V CDR1 and CDR2: SQVTM, ANQGSEA. The CDR3 loop spans 13 amino acids. V trimming: 1 base; J trimming: 4 bases; junction bases outside the gene matches: 3. The CDR3 loop is CSVEVLAGETQYF. In DNA, the CDR3 is TGCAGCGTTGAAGTTTTAGCGGGAGAGACCCAGTACTTC.

This rearrangement joins TRBV7-8 to TRBJ1-5; D gene ambiguous. Trimming shortened V by 5 bases and J by 7 bases, and 21 bases separated the two germline ends. This CDR3 contains 16 residues. CDR1 is SGHVS and CDR2 is FQNEAQ in the germline V gene. This CDR3 reads CASSPQSAGFEQPQHF. The CDR3 bases are TGTGCCAGCAGCCCCCAGTCGGCGGGGTTCGAGCAGCCCCAGCATTTT.

This clone is medium-sized within its sample. The V call is TRBV27, the J call TRBJ1-6, with 7 bases lining up with TRBD1. The V gene's germline CDR1 is MNHEY and CDR2 SMNVEV (reference sequence). J was trimmed by 10 bases and V by 5 bases; bases with no gene match: 8. This CDR3 comprises 14 residues. The CDR3 sequence: CASSETGLGSPLHF. In DNA, the CDR3 is TGTGCCAGCAGTGAGACAGGGTTAGGCTCACCCCTCCACTTT.

The chain uses TRBV4-1 and TRBJ1-1; the D is unclear. The CDR3 contains 16 residues. The germline gives CDR1 MGHRA, CDR2 YSYEKL. The V end was cut by 0 bases, the J end by 0 bases, with 11 bases between. The CDR3 region is CASSQDTGVMNTEAFF. CDR3 in DNA: TGCGCCAGCAGCCAAGATACCGGGGTGATGAACACTGAAGCTTTCTTT.

The CDR3 DNA follows: TGTGCCAGCAGTCCTGGCAGGGGCTGGAAGACCCAGTACTTC. Its translation: CASSPGRGWKTQYF. The chain recombines TRBV5-6 with TRBJ2-5; the D gene is possibly TRBD1 (6 bases). The CDR3 spans 14 residues. In germline, CDR1 is SGHDT, CDR2 YYEEEE. The V and J ends lost 5 bases and 6 bases respectively, with 17 bases between them.

This chain links TRBV9 with TRBJ1-1, with a tentative D call TRBD1 (5 bases). The V end was cut by 4 bases, the J end by 1 base, with 8 bases between. This CDR3 comprises 13 residues. Germline V gene sequence: CDR1 SGDLS, CDR2 YYNGEE. The CDR3 region has the DNA TGTGCCAGCAGCTTTACAGGGAACACTGAAGCTTTCTTT. Its protein product is CASSFTGNTEAFF.

The sample holds a few counts of this clone. The chain employs TRBV12-3 or TRBV12-4 and TRBJ1-1, with TRBD1 matching 9 bases. CDR3 length: 13 residues. V trimming: 7 bases; J trimming: 5 bases; junction bases outside the gene matches: 5. The CDR3 DNA reads as TGTGCCAGCATCGACAGGGGGGTTACTGAAGCTTTCTTT. Residues: CASIDRGVTEAFF.

CDR3 bases: TGTGCCAGCAGCTTAGGAGCGGGGGGGCTAAATACGCAGTATTTT. It specifies CASSLGAGGLNTQYF. V gene TRBV7-8 combines with J gene TRBJ2-3, with 10 positions matching TRBD2. CDR1 is SGHVS and CDR2 is FQNEAQ in the germline V gene. Trimming at V came to 1 base and at J to 7 bases, leaving 5 bases not matched to a gene. CDR3 length: 15 residues.

The sample holds a few counts of this clone. This chain uses TRBV7-9 with TRBJ2-3, with D possibly TRBD2 on 6 matching bases. The CDR3 loop spans 17 amino acids. Germline CDR1 reads SEHNR; CDR2 reads FQNEAQ (reference sequence). Trimming cost V 1 base and J 5 bases, with 19 bases left between them. The CDR3 DNA sequence: TGTGCCAGCAGCTTAGATGGGGGAGCCGGGGGACGAGATACGCAGTATTTT. It specifies CASSLDGGAGGRDTQYF.

The genes are TRBV5-1 and TRBJ2-7, with D tentatively TRBD1 (6 bases). Germline CDR1 is SGHRS and CDR2 is YFSETQ. V lost 4 bases and J 2 bases, leaving 10 bases between the germline ends. This CDR3 is 13 amino acids long. The CDR3 here is CASSIGQPYEQYF. For the CDR3, the DNA is TGCGCCAGCAGCATAGGACAGCCCTACGAGCAGTACTTC.

This clone is a singleton in its sample. The chain uses TRBV28 and TRBJ1-6; 7 bases are a match to TRBD1. Germline V lookup: CDR1 MDHEN, CDR2 SYDVKM. This CDR3 comprises 12 residues. V shed 5 bases and J 9 bases; nucleotides not matched to a gene: 1. The CDR3 protein is CASSRQGSPLHF. For the CDR3, the DNA is TGTGCCAGCAGTCGACAGGGTTCACCCCTCCACTTT.

V usage is TRBV6-2 or TRBV6-3 and J usage is TRBJ2-3, with D possibly TRBD2 on 6 matching bases. There are 18 residues in the CDR3. CDR1 is MNHEY and CDR2 is SVGEGT in the germline V gene. The V gene lost 2 bases and the J gene lost 4 bases, with 22 bases spanning the gap. The CDR3 is CASSYTAGRSIGADTQYF. The CDR3 bases are TGTGCCAGCAGTTACACGGCAGGGAGGTCGATAGGCGCAGATACGCAGTATTTT.

The chain uses TRBV28 and TRBJ1-1; D is possibly TRBD1 (6 bases). Per the germline V gene, CDR1 is MDHEN and CDR2 is SYDVKM. The V and J ends lost 7 bases and 4 bases respectively, with 19 bases between them. CDR3 length: 15 amino acids. The CDR3 here is CASTFPGGRSTEAFF. Here the CDR3 DNA reads TGTGCCAGCACCTTCCCGGGGGGGCGTTCCACTGAAGCTTTCTTT.

The chain is built from TRBV7-2 and TRBJ1-1; D not resolved. Between the trimmed V and J ends, which lost 1 base and 5 bases, there was a span of 11 bases. The CDR3 loop spans 14 amino acids. Per germline, CDR1 SGHTA and CDR2 FQGNSA. This CDR3 reads CASSLGGMQTEAFF. The CDR3 region has the DNA TGTGCCAGCAGCTTAGGAGGTATGCAAACTGAAGCTTTCTTT.

This sequence joins TRBV5-1 and TRBJ2-4, with TRBD2 as a possible D gene (6 bases). Germline CDR1 and CDR2: SGHRS and YFSETQ. The V end was cut by 3 bases, the J end by 5 bases, with 15 bases between. The CDR3 has 15 residues. Here the CDR3 DNA reads TGCGCCAGCAGCTCCTTGGGCGGGGCCGAAAACATTCAGTACTTC. It translates to CASSSLGGAENIQYF.

The chain carries TRBV2 and TRBJ1-6; D gene unclear. Germline values: CDR1 SNHLY, CDR2 FYNNEI. CDR3 length equals 11 residues. Trimming removed 2 bases from V and 15 bases from J, with 8 bases in between. This CDR3 reads CASSESVLLHF. CDR3 coding DNA: TGTGCCAGCAGTGAATCGGTCCTCCTCCACTTT.

The V gene is TRBV4-1, the J gene TRBJ2-7; 9 nucleotides align to TRBD1. This CDR3 contains 14 residues. V trimming: 4 bases; J trimming: 7 bases; junction bases outside the gene matches: 8. From germline, CDR1 is MGHRA and CDR2 YSYEKL. CDR3 nucleotide sequence: TGCGCCAGCAGCCTACGGGACAGGGTGGGGGAGCAGTACTTC. Amino acids: CASSLRDRVGEQYF.

The J gene is TRBJ2-3, the V gene TRBV9; the match to TRBD2 covers 9 bases. CDR1 is SGDLS, CDR2 YYNGEE, per germline. The CDR3 loop spans 13 amino acids. Losses at the gene ends were 7 bases for V and 4 bases for J; bases not matched to a gene: 4. The CDR3 loop reads CASGRGGADTQYF. The CDR3 DNA reads TGTGCCAGCGGGCGGGGGGGCGCAGATACGCAGTATTTT.

The chain combines TRBV12-3 or TRBV12-4 with TRBJ1-6, with D perhaps matching TRBD1 (6 bases). V lost 8 bases, J lost 9 bases, and 11 bases lay in between. The CDR3 is made up of 12 amino acids. The CDR3 bases are TGTGCCAGCTCACAGGGTGTTTCACCCCTCCACTTT. Its protein is CASSQGVSPLHF.